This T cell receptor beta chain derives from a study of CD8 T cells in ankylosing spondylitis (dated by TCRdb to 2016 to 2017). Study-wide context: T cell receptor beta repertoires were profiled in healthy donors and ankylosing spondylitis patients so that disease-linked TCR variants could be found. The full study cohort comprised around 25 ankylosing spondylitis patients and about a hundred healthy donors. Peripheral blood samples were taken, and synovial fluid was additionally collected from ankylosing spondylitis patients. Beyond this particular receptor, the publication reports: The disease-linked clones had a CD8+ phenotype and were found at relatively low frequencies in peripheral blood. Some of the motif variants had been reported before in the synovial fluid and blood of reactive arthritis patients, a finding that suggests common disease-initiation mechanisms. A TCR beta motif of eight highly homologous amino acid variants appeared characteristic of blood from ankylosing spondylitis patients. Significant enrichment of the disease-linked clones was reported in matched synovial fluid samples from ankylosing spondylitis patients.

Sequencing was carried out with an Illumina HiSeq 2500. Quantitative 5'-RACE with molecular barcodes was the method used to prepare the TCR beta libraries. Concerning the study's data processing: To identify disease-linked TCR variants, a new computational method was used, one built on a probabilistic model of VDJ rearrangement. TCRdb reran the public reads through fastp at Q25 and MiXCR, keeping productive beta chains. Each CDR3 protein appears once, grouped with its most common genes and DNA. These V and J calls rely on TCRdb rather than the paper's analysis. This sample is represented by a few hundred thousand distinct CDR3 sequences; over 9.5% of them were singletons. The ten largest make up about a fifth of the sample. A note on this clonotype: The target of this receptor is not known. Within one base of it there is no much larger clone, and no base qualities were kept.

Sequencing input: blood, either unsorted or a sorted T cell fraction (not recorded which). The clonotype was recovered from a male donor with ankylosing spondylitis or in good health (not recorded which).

Read as DNA, the sequence is TGCGCCAGCAGCTTCTCCGGGGCAGGGGGCTACACCTTC. Protein translation: CASSFSGAGGYTF. Recombination connected TRBV5-1 to TRBJ1-2; a tentative D call is TRBD1 (5 bases match). The germline V gene provides CDR1 SGHRS and CDR2 YFSETQ. The CDR3 runs 13 residues from the cysteine to the phenylalanine. CDR3 DNA is the only sequence kept; it has 39 bases, read in frame from the first base. The junction shows trimming of 2 bases on V and 8 bases on J, plus 13 bases between the germline ends.